This T cell receptor (beta chain) comes out of a study of T cell responses to AZD1222 COVID-19 vaccine. In regard to this clone: Its antigen is currently unknown.

Libraries were prepared by immunoSEQ multiplex PCR; TCRdb keeps only in-frame clonotypes and omits some of them. This repertoire shows about 120,000 clones, around 90% found once; its top ten account for 4.2%. V shed 3 bases and J 3 bases; nucleotides not matched to a gene: 7. The CDR3 runs 16 residues. Germline V gene data show CDR1 as KGHSH and CDR2 as LQKENI. General study findings and limits: Unmutated regions of variants are reportedly targeted by nearly half of spike-specific TCRs. Among AZD1222 vaccinees, only five or six were seropositive at baseline. Repertoires were obtained solely post-peak T cell response.

The receptor comes from an adult who received the MenACWY meningococcal vaccine as a control. This rearrangement joins TRBV18 to TRBJ1-4; 7 nucleotides align to TRBD1. Here the sequenced sample was peripheral blood, taken 28 days after the second dose of the MenACWY control vaccine. The CDR3 loop is CASSPPQGGANEKLFF. The CDR3 region has the DNA TGTGCCAGCTCACCCCCCCAGGGGGGCGCTAATGAAAAACTGTTTTTT.